Following are 21 T cell receptor beta chains from one sample sequenced in a study of T cell changes during pregnancy in multiple sclerosis. Produced via immunoSEQ multiplex PCR; TCRdb's table is partial and in-frame only. This sample has about 38,000 clones, with around 92% found just once. This specimen consisted of CD8+ T cells from peripheral blood mononuclear cells, obtained in the second trimester of pregnancy. Receptor source: a female donor with multiple sclerosis, enrolled in a pregnancy study.

J is TRBJ2-7 and V is TRBV4-3; no firm D call. The CDR3 covers 14 residues. Trimming cost V 1 base and J 4 bases, with 11 bases left between them. Germline CDR1 and CDR2: LGHNA and YSLEER. CDR3 loop: CASSQGALDYEQYF. CDR3 DNA sequence: TGCGCCAGCAGCCAAGGAGCCCTCGATTACGAGCAGTACTTC.

The chain combines TRBV9 with TRBJ1-1; D is ambiguous. In germline, CDR1 is SGDLS, CDR2 YYNGEE. This CDR3 region has 11 residues. Trimming pared 6 bases from V and 5 bases from J, leaving 8 bases between. Written as DNA, the CDR3 is TGTGCCAGCACCGCTATGACTGAAGCTTTCTTT. This sequence encodes CASTAMTEAFF.

The J gene is TRBJ2-2, the V gene TRBV6-6; D is uncertain. Per germline, CDR1 MNHNY and CDR2 SVGAGI (reference sequence). V lost 7 bases and J lost 5, with 8 bases in between. CDR3 length equals 12 residues. The CDR3 loop is CASTPETGELFF. As DNA, the CDR3 is TGTGCCAGCACCCCGGAGACCGGGGAGCTGTTTTTT.

The chain links TRBV10-3 to TRBJ2-3; possibly TRBD1 for D (6 bases). V was trimmed by 6 bases and J by 4 bases, leaving 14 bases between them. Germline V lookup: CDR1 ENHRY, CDR2 SYGVKD. The CDR3 extends over 14 amino acids. The CDR3 is CAISPGTRADTQYF. The CDR3 DNA reads TGTGCCATCAGCCCCGGGACACGAGCAGATACGCAGTATTTT.

This clone appeared a single time. The rearrangement uses TRBV5-1 and TRBJ2-5, with 8 positions matching TRBD2. Germline assignment: CDR1 SGHRS and CDR2 YFSETQ. V lost 1 base and J lost 4; bases outside the gene matches: 6. This CDR3 has 15 residues. Here the CDR3 DNA reads TGCGCCAGCAGCTTGCGGTCCAGCGGGGGAGAGACCCAGTACTTC. It is translated as CASSLRSSGGETQYF.

J is TRBJ2-1 and V is TRBV7-9; 8 bases are a match to TRBD2. The ends lost 5 bases at V and 2 bases at J; junction bases unmatched: 8. Germline CDR1 and CDR2: SEHNR and FQNEAQ (reference sequence). CDR3 size: 16 residues. The CDR3 sequence: CASSIVGGRTYNEQFF. DNA of the CDR3: TGTGCCAGCAGCATCGTGGGCGGGAGGACCTACAATGAGCAGTTCTTC.

The chain uses TRBV6-5 and TRBJ1-2, with D possibly matching TRBD1 (5 bases). Germline V gene data show CDR1 as MNHEY and CDR2 as SVGAGI. The CDR3 contains 15 residues. V was cut by 8 bases and J by 2 bases, with 18 bases left in between. The CDR3 spells CASGEGLGVNYGYTF. For the CDR3, the DNA is TGTGCCAGCGGGGAGGGACTTGGGGTAAACTATGGCTACACCTTC.

The chain uses TRBV27 and TRBJ2-7; 13 bases fit TRBD2. The CDR3 contains 15 residues. The germline V gene encodes CDR1 MNHEY and CDR2 SMNVEV (reference sequence). V trimming: 8 bases; J trimming: 0 bases; junction bases outside the gene matches: 4. CDR3 in amino acids: CASALAGGSSYEQYF. The CDR3 DNA reads as TGTGCCAGCGCACTAGCGGGAGGGAGCTCCTACGAGCAGTACTTC.

This CDR3 is CASSGASDTQYF. The CDR3 DNA follows: TGTGCCAGCAGCGGGGCCTCAGATACGCAGTATTTT. The gene calls are TRBV9 and TRBJ2-3; D remains unclear. CDR1 and CDR2 from the germline V gene are SGDLS and YYNGEE. The V and J ends lost 3 bases and 4 bases respectively, with 6 bases between them. This CDR3 has 12 amino acids.

The V call is TRBV12-5, the J call TRBJ1-3; the match to TRBD1 covers 12 bases. CDR3 size: 15 residues. The V and J ends lost 6 bases and 8 bases, in that order; junction bases with no gene match: 8. Per germline, CDR1 LGHNT and CDR2 FRNRAP. The CDR3 region has the DNA TGTGCTAGTGGCACCGGGACAGGGGGCTTGGACACCATATATTTT. Translated, it gives CASGTGTGGLDTIYF.

The J gene is TRBJ1-3, the V gene TRBV18, with 10 nucleotides matching TRBD1. The CDR3 has 15 residues. The germline gives CDR1 KGHSH, CDR2 LQKENI. The V segment lost 3 bases and the J segment 7 bases; nucleotides outside the gene matches: 6. The CDR3 bases are TGTGCCAGCTCACCTAAGACAGGGGGCCTTAACACCATATATTTT. The encoded protein is CASSPKTGGLNTIYF.

The chain couples TRBV6-1 to TRBJ2-3, with D possibly TRBD2 on 6 matching bases. Deletions cut 2 bases from V and 0 bases from J, with 9 bases between. The CDR3 length is 15 residues. Germline lookup yields CDR1 MNHNS and CDR2 SASEGT. The CDR3 nucleotides read TGTGCCAGCAGTGAAATGGAGGGGAGCACAGATACGCAGTATTTT. Protein product: CASSEMEGSTDTQYF.

This chain uses TRBV7-9 with TRBJ1-2; D might be TRBD1 (5 bases). V lost 3 bases and J lost 4, with 12 bases in between. The germline gives CDR1 SEHNR, CDR2 FQNEAQ (reference sequence). The CDR3 has 14 amino acids. The CDR3 sequence is CASSFTGASYGYTF. As DNA, the CDR3 is TGTGCCAGCAGCTTTACTGGGGCCTCCTATGGCTACACCTTC.

V usage is TRBV5-4 and J usage is TRBJ1-4; weak D call: TRBD1 (5 bases). Germline assignment: CDR1 SGHNT and CDR2 YYREEE (reference sequence). This CDR3 is 15 amino acids long. V was cut by 4 bases and J by 5 bases, with 15 bases left in between. In DNA form, the CDR3 reads TGTGCCAGCAGCGCCCCGGGGGGGGGAAATGAAAAACTGTTTTTT. Its translation is CASSAPGGGNEKLFF.

The chain is built from TRBV27 and TRBJ2-1, with D possibly matching TRBD2 (5 bases). CDR1 is MNHEY, CDR2 SMNVEV, per germline (reference sequence). The CDR3 contains 16 residues. Trimming cost V 0 bases and J 0 bases, with 9 bases left between them. This CDR3 reads CASSLSPAVSYNEQFF. The CDR3, as DNA: TGTGCCAGCAGTTTATCCCCAGCGGTCTCCTACAATGAGCAGTTCTTC.

This clone was picked up one time. The rearrangement uses TRBV7-3 and TRBJ2-1; 10 nucleotides match TRBD2. CDR1 and CDR2 from the germline V gene are SGHTA and FQGTGA. Unmatched junction bases numbered 4, after V lost 2 bases and J lost 6 bases. The CDR3 is 15 amino acids. The CDR3, as DNA: TGTGCCAGCAGCTTAGGGAGCGGGGGGGGCAATGAGCAGTTCTTC. Translated: CASSLGSGGGNEQFF.

The chain links TRBV5-6 to TRBJ2-1; maybe TRBD2 (5 bases). CDR1 is SGHDT, CDR2 YYEEEE, per germline. V was shortened by 2 bases and J by 1 base, with 7 bases between the two germline ends. There are 14 residues in the CDR3. CDR3 residues: CASSFSGSYNEQFF. In nucleotides, the CDR3 is TGTGCCAGCAGCTTTTCGGGATCCTACAATGAGCAGTTCTTC.

The V and J genes are TRBV5-5 and TRBJ2-2; TRBD1 matches 7 bases. V shed 7 bases, J shed 6 bases, and the junction held 18 bases outside the gene matches. The germline V gene encodes CDR1 SGHKS and CDR2 YYEKEE (reference sequence). The CDR3 is made up of 17 amino acids. CDR3 in DNA: TGTGCCAGCGCATTAGGGGGCTACCGCCGACCCCCCGGGGAGCTGTTTTTT. Protein: CASALGGYRRPPGELFF.

This clone showed up just a few times. The genes are TRBV9 and TRBJ2-2, with TRBD2 identical over 8 bases. Germline V gene sequence: CDR1 SGDLS, CDR2 YYNGEE. The CDR3 has 16 amino acids. V was pared by 0 bases and J by 6 bases, with 7 bases of the junction left unmatched. The CDR3 sequence: CASSVGSQRGPGELFF. In DNA, the CDR3 is TGTGCCAGCAGCGTAGGGTCCCAGCGGGGGCCCGGGGAGCTGTTTTTT. Full variable domain (missing parts from reference TRBV9 and TRBJ2-2): DSGVTQTPKHLITATGQRVTLRCSPRSGDLSVYWYQQSLDQGLQFLIQYYNGEERAKGNILERFSAQQFPDLHSELNLSSLELGDSALYFCASSVGSQRGPGELFFGEGSRLTVL.

The genes are TRBV6-4 and TRBJ2-2; D might be TRBD1 (5 bases). The ends were cut back, 3 bases at V and 4 bases at J, with 9 bases in the middle. The germline CDR1 and CDR2 sequences are MRHNA and SNTAGT. The CDR3 extends over 14 amino acids. In DNA, the CDR3 is TGTGCCAGCAGTGAAAGGCAGGGCACCGGGGAGCTGTTTTTT. Translation: CASSERQGTGELFF.

This clone was counted a single time. The V call is TRBV10-3, the J call TRBJ2-3; 12 bases match TRBD2. The CDR3 has 16 amino acids. The V and J ends lost 7 bases and 1 base, in that order; junction bases with no gene match: 6. From germline, CDR1 is ENHRY and CDR2 SYGVKD. The CDR3 region has the DNA TGTGCCATCACTGACCGACTAGCGGGAGGCACAGATACGCAGTATTTT. Protein: CAITDRLAGGTDTQYF.